This T cell receptor (beta chain) was sequenced in a study of cytomegalovirus exposure and HLA in healthy donors (dated by TCRdb to the late 2010s). General notes on the study: According to an earlier analysis of 587 of the donors, about 179 million T cells yielded over 100 million unique TCR beta sequences and 276 Gb of sequence data. Using immunosequencing, the study profiled T cell repertoires from 500 to 800 subjects and related those repertoires to cytomegalovirus serostatus. To study patterns of TCR occurrence, a later analysis re-analyzed previously published TCR beta repertoires from 550 to 800 donors and added high-resolution HLA genotyping. Approximately 300 gigabases of sequencing data and tens of millions of unique TCR sequences were included in an early release covering around 600 HLA-typed donors. Among the roughly 400 genotyped donors, approximately 76% belonged to the genetic ancestry cluster associated with self-reported Caucasian donors. HLA typing included class I and class II loci at four-digit resolution. The aim of the study was to test whether cataloging public T cell receptors could identify signatures of past pathogen exposure. Because of strong linkage in the cohort, four to six DR-DQ haplotypes were treated as single units for association and clustering. Every repertoire in the discovery cohort had been generated on one and the same sequencing platform. Rather than drawing on any new phenotypic data, the later analysis identified candidate immune exposures from TCR beta sequences and the way those sequences occurred across donors. Donor age, sex, ethnicity and CMV serostatus were compiled together with the repertoire data. An earlier analysis of roughly 600 of the donors used high-throughput TCR beta sequencing to judge whether each TCR beta V gene segment behaved as functional or pseudogenic. On average, around 200,000 unique TCR beta nucleotide sequences were sequenced per donor among more than 350 genotyped donors of the cohort, with 15% to 20% of those sequences being non-productive. A later genetic analysis used genome-wide SNP genotypes for about 60% of the roughly 700 donors, treating that subset as a discovery cohort. To predict cytomegalovirus infection status, the study brought together high-throughput TCR immunosequencing, statistical association of individual TCRs with disease status, and machine learning. Typing coverage differed by locus: A, B, C, DRB1 and DQB1 were typed in about 620-640 donors, DQA1 in about 510, DPA1 in approximately 610, and DPB1 in around 490. A separate validation cohort of 100 to 150 different subjects was used in addition to the roughly 670-subject first cohort. General findings and caveats noted by the study authors: Compared with equally common non-associated chains, HLA-associated TCR beta chains in a later analysis were more clonally expanded and had lower generation probabilities. In both the original and validation cohorts, the classifier was reported to diagnose cytomegalovirus status with high specificity and sensitivity. Linkage disequilibrium might explain the correlated functional status among segregating V segments, but an unknown experimental factor could not be excluded. A further reported finding was that TCR beta sequences accurately predicted the HLA-A and HLA-B alleles for most subjects in the first cohort. The only immune exposure information available for the cohort was CMV serostatus. A later analysis reported that several top co-occurrence clusters appeared linked to parvovirus B19, influenza, CMV and Epstein-Barr virus. According to a later analysis, most CMV-associated TCR beta chains appeared to be HLA-restricted, and the HLA associations seemed to be driven largely by CMV exposure. When HLA alleles, especially DR and DQ, strongly co-occurred, TCR associations were difficult to assign to individual alleles. According to a later genetic analysis, donors in an Asian-associated ancestry cluster had fewer N-insertions in productive TCRs than the approximately 670-donor mean. A cluster of highly shared sequence variants was judged likely to be a technical artifact of the sequencing pipeline. In a later genetic analysis, a missense DCLRE1C variant was associated with V-gene and J-gene trimming of TCR beta chains, and the association was replicated in an independent cohort. HLA typing was unavailable for some donors at each locus, so association tests used only the typed subset. A few of the identified cytomegalovirus-associated TCR beta chains were confirmed in vitro to be specific for cytomegalovirus antigens. The cohort was sequenced for TCR beta chains only, and without alpha or paired-chain data the features that could be detected were limited. The presence/absence analyses assumed that sequencing depth was roughly uniform across donors, and that assumption may not be true. The earlier analysis of nearly 600 of the donors excluded about 16 rarely observed V segments, including chromosome 9 orphons, because counts were too low. While some public TCRs were present in many individuals, most TCR sequences turned up only very rarely across donors. A total of 150 to 200 TCR beta chains were listed by the study as associated with cytomegalovirus. In a later analysis, 16,951 TCR beta sequences were associated with specific HLA alleles at a false discovery rate of 0.05. The authors suggested that the approach could potentially be generalized to other disease states and immunological phenotypes. According to a later analysis, TCR association rates differed among HLA loci, with DRB1 alleles showing the most associated TCRs and HLA-C alleles showing the fewest. Broadly in line with IMGT annotations, most TCR beta V segments showed up in productive rearrangements about 87% or about 30% of the time in an earlier analysis of several hundred of the donors.

The cohort was made up of hundreds of healthy bone marrow donors. All cohort members were sampled while nominally healthy, although unrecorded immune exposures were likely present. The donor tested CMV seropositive, placing the donor among the roughly 300 seropositive members of the cohort. Every donor gave a peripheral blood sample, and the peripheral blood mononuclear cells from that sample were used for TCR beta sequencing. Genomic DNA extraction from the blood cell samples was performed with the Qiagen DNeasy Blood Extraction Kit. The method behind the library was the immunoSEQ multiplex PCR assay. For the multiplex PCR, a mixture combining 60 forward primers for TCR Vbeta segments and 13 reverse primers for TCR Jbeta segments was used. The CDR3 region of rearranged TCR beta genes was amplified from genomic DNA with a multiplex PCR assay. The amplified TCR beta libraries were sequenced on the Illumina HiSeq System as 87-base-pair reads. In the authors' own workflow: A later analysis counted tens of millions of unique TCR beta chains across the roughly 700 repertoires, and around 12 million of these chains were shared by at least two donors. Raw reads were error-corrected and collapsed into unique sequences with a nearest-neighbor algorithm that merged closely related sequences to remove PCR and sequencing errors. V, D and J gene segments were assigned by aligning CDR3 sequences to IMGT reference sequences. For a sequence to be retained, at least a six-nucleotide match to both a V gene segment and a J gene segment was required. A rearrangement was called productive if the CDR3 had no stop codons and remained in frame with V and J, and every other rearrangement was called non-productive. Following IMGT convention, CDR3 was defined as the stretch from the second conserved V-encoded cysteine up to the conserved J-encoded phenylalanine. The earlier analysis of 500 to 650 of the donors excluded any sequence lacking an unambiguous match to a single V gene segment. In an earlier analysis of several hundred of the donors, a V segment was called functional when productive rearrangements were above 56.7%, and segregating when the standard deviation between donors exceeded 5%. A statistical classification framework was built to diagnose cytomegalovirus status from the catalog of TCR beta chain sequences. A later analysis assigned V and J genes by comparing TCR nucleotide sequences with IMGT/GENE-DB human TR gene sequences. In a later analysis, CDR3 sequences and most-parsimonious VDJ recombination scenarios were assigned using the TCRdist pipeline. In a later analysis, each TCR beta chain was defined by its CDR3 amino acid sequence together with its V-gene family, and reads without a unique V-gene family were excluded. A later analysis removed 550 to 700 highly shared, low-generation-probability nucleotide sequences to deal with suspected cross-contamination and a sequencing artifact. A later analysis calculated a clonal expansion index for each public chain from normalized within-repertoire ranks of inferred template counts. In a later analysis, generation probabilities were computed using a VDJ recombination model fitted to out-of-frame rearrangements, and the results were checked against IGoR. In a later analysis, hypergeometric tests were used to score TCR-TCR, TCR-HLA and TCR-CMV co-occurrence, with a repertoire-size bias correction applied to TCR pairs. A later analysis estimated false discovery rates by permuting HLA or CMV assignments 20 times. In a later analysis, co-occurring TCRs were grouped using DBSCAN, with TCRdist sequence similarity added in when clustering inside HLA-allele-positive subsets. Co-occurrence clustering excluded repertoires with fewer than 30,000 or more than 120,000 public chains, plus five with anomalous nucleotide sharing. TCRdb mirrors the immuneACCESS table, restricted to in-frame sequences. Some clones are absent from its copies; in checked studies, under half trace to an unresolved V gene, and the reason for the others is unknown. The DNA was the basis for D and trimming; V, J and clone size are from that table. The sample has 90,000 or so clones on record, roughly 80% of them singletons. Of the sample, roughly 3.4% is held by the ten largest clones.

Worth noting for this clone: Its specific antigen is unknown. No clone much larger than this one lies a single base away; base qualities are absent.

The receptor's source is a man aged 25-45 years in good health and CMV-seropositive. Sequences were obtained from PBMCs.

The CDR3 reads as follows: CASSEWDRAYEQYF. The sequence in DNA is TGTGCCAGCAGTGAATGGGACAGGGCCTACGAGCAGTACTTC. Recombination joined TRBV2 with TRBJ2-7, with 9 middle bases fitting TRBD1. CDR1 and CDR2, per the germline V gene, are SNHLY and FYNNEI. From the cysteine through the phenylalanine, the CDR3 covers 14 amino acids. The sequence is cut down to CDR3 DNA, 42 bases in frame from base 1. V trim: 2 bases; J trim: 2 bases; unmatched bases: 1. This CDR3, with the reference TRBV2 and TRBJ2-7 proteins standing in past its ends, gives the full variable domain EPEVTQTPSHQVTQMGQEVILRCVPISNHLYFYWYRQILGQKVEFLVSFYNNEISEKSEIFDDQFSVERPDGSNFTLKIRSTKLEDSAMYFCASSEWDRAYEQYFGPGTRLTVT.